This record concerns one TCR beta chain sequence. Its matching antigen is unknown. The V gene's germline CDR1 is LGHNA and CDR2 YSLEER. Germline trimming cut 1 base from V and 0 bases from J; bases unmatched to any gene: 5. The CDR3 loop spans 16 amino acids. The data were produced by immunoSEQ multiplex PCR, yet TCRdb's version contains in-frame clones alone and is incomplete. The sample carries fewer than 300,000 clones, roughly 90% recorded once. This sample stems from a study of cytomegalovirus exposure and HLA in healthy donors. Background on the study: The same platform used for the roughly 610 first-cohort repertoires was also used for the approximately 120 validation repertoires, as a later analysis reported.

Study conclusions and caveats: Among TCR beta chains, those listed as cytomegalovirus-associated numbered under 200. Specificity of three CMV-associated chains for CMV antigens was verified in vitro.

The TCR was taken from a woman under 30 in good health and CMV-seronegative. The rearrangement joins TRBV4-3 to TRBJ2-7, with 8 bases aligning to TRBD1. The sample taken for sequencing was PBMCs. CDR3 protein: CASSQGWTGSSYEQYF. CDR3 bases: TGCGCCAGCAGCCAAGGCTGGACAGGGAGCTCCTACGAGCAGTACTTC.